These 24 T cell receptor beta chains were sequenced from one sample in a study of blood T cell repertoires in COVID-19. Sequencing used immunoSEQ multiplex PCR; TCRdb keeps in-frame clones, though not all of them. Of roughly 130,000 clones in the sample, around 79% were seen once. Sample: peripheral blood. The receptors come from a woman between 70 and 85 years old with COVID-19, enrolled during active disease.

The chain carries TRBV3-1 (or the pseudogene TRBV3-2) and TRBJ2-7; 9 nucleotides line up with TRBD1. Per germline, CDR1 LGHDT and CDR2 YNNKEL (reference sequence). This CDR3 region has 15 residues. The V gene end was trimmed by 2 bases and the J gene end by 5 bases; junction bases not matched to a gene: 7. As DNA, the CDR3 is TGTGCCAGCAGCCAATCGGATGGGACAGGGAACGAGCAGTACTTC. This encodes CASSQSDGTGNEQYF.

The V and J genes are TRBV5-4 and TRBJ1-2; D not certain. The CDR3 consists of 15 residues. In germline, CDR1 is SGHNT, CDR2 YYREEE (reference sequence). Trimming took off 0 bases at V and 2 bases at J, with 11 bases between the two ends. The CDR3 sequence is CASSLASPANYGYTF. CDR3 coding DNA: TGTGCCAGCAGCTTGGCCTCGCCAGCGAACTATGGCTACACCTTC.

J is TRBJ2-5 and V is TRBV7-3, with D possibly TRBD2 on 5 matching bases. Per the germline V gene, CDR1 is SGHTA and CDR2 is FQGTGA. The CDR3 runs to 18 residues. V shed 3 bases and J shed 0 bases, with 20 bases lying between them. CDR3 loop: CASSLIGGAGSYQETQYF. The DNA for the CDR3 is TGTGCCAGCAGCTTGATTGGAGGCGCGGGTTCGTACCAAGAGACCCAGTACTTC.

This clone was detected a few times. The V and J genes are TRBV6-4 and TRBJ2-2; no reliable D call. CDR1 MRHNA and CDR2 SNTAGT come from the germline V gene. The CDR3 has 13 amino acids. V was shortened by 3 bases and J by 5 bases, with 7 bases between the two germline ends. CDR3 residues: CASSEQSTGELFF. In DNA form, the CDR3 reads TGTGCCAGCAGTGAACAATCAACCGGGGAGCTGTTTTTT.

This clone has just a few counts. The chain combines TRBV30 with TRBJ1-5; 8 bases map to TRBD1. CDR3 length: 16 residues. The trim removed 3 bases at V and 3 bases at J, leaving 10 bases unmatched. Germline loops: CDR1 GTSNPN, CDR2 SVGIG (reference sequence). CDR3 residues: CAWRSGVRGPNQPQHF. DNA for the CDR3: TGTGCCTGGAGATCGGGTGTCAGGGGGCCCAATCAGCCCCAGCATTTT.

The chain carries TRBV11-1 and TRBJ1-4; possibly TRBD1 for D (5 bases). Trimming removed 4 bases from V and 2 bases from J, with 14 bases in between. The CDR3 spans 16 residues. The germline gives CDR1 SGHAT, CDR2 FQDESV (reference sequence). The CDR3 reads CASSSVGGSTNEKLFF. In DNA form, the CDR3 reads TGTGCCAGCAGCTCCGTCGGGGGGAGTACTAATGAAAAACTGTTTTTT.

The chain employs TRBV19 and TRBJ2-5; TRBD2 matches at 10 bases. CDR1 and CDR2 (germline): LNHDA, SQIVND (reference sequence). The CDR3 sequence is 17 residues long. V lost 7 bases, J lost 2 bases, and 13 bases stayed unmatched. In nucleotides, the CDR3 is TGTGCCAGTAAGCGTAGCGGGGGGTCCGTTTCGCAAGAGACCCAGTACTTC. Its translation is CASKRSGGSVSQETQYF.

The chain recombines TRBV6-5 with TRBJ1-2; no definite D call. This CDR3 spans 11 amino acids. CDR1 is MNHEY and CDR2 is SVGAGI in the germline V gene. Trimming removed 7 bases at V and 2 bases at J, with 5 bases between. CDR3 bases: TGTGCCAGCACAGGAAACTATGGCTACACCTTC. As protein: CASTGNYGYTF.

V gene TRBV6-5 combines with J gene TRBJ1-4; TRBD1 aligns across 10 bases. Germline assignment: CDR1 MNHEY and CDR2 SVGAGI. This CDR3 has 16 residues. The J segment lost 8 bases and the V segment lost 4 bases, leaving 10 bases of the junction unmatched. The CDR3 here is CASSFKPGQGREKLFF. The CDR3 DNA sequence: TGTGCCAGCAGTTTCAAACCGGGACAGGGGAGGGAAAAACTGTTTTTT.

This clone was detected a few times. The V gene is TRBV19, the J gene TRBJ1-2; D might be TRBD1 (6 bases). From germline, CDR1 is LNHDA and CDR2 SQIVND (reference sequence). This CDR3 is built from 13 residues. V gave up 6 bases and J gave up 8 bases, with 16 bases separating them. This CDR3 is CASSMGQNRGYTF. The CDR3 region has the DNA TGTGCCAGTAGCATGGGACAAAATAGGGGCTACACCTTC.

This clone was counted once. Within the sample, other DNA sequences also encode this same CDR3. This sequence joins TRBV7-3 and TRBJ2-1, with TRBD1 matching 9 bases. The V segment lost 5 bases and the J segment 0 bases; nucleotides outside the gene matches: 2. The CDR3 spans 15 residues. Germline values: CDR1 SGHTA, CDR2 FQGTGA. CDR3 sequence: CASSLDRGSYNEQFF. CDR3 in DNA: TGTGCCAGCAGCCTGGACAGGGGCTCCTACAATGAGCAGTTCTTC.

The chain is built from TRBV28 and TRBJ1-5; TRBD1 agrees at 9 bases. The CDR3 sequence is 14 residues long. J gave up 6 bases and V 4 bases, and 4 bases lay outside the gene matches. Germline CDR1 reads MDHEN; CDR2 reads SYDVKM. The DNA of the CDR3 is TGTGCCAGCAGTTCAGACAGGGGGAGTCAGCCCCAGCATTTT. Its translation is CASSSDRGSQPQHF.

This chain joins TRBV7-3 and TRBJ1-1; D is unclear. Germline CDR1 and CDR2: SGHTA and FQGTGA. V was shortened by 1 base and J by 6 bases, with 9 bases between the two germline ends. This CDR3 is built from 13 residues. This CDR3 is CASSLSTNAEAFF. The CDR3 DNA sequence: TGTGCCAGCAGCTTAAGTACTAACGCTGAAGCTTTCTTT.

The rearrangement joins TRBV15 to TRBJ1-1, with D unclear. Germline CDR1 LNHNV, CDR2 YYDKDF (reference sequence). V lost 0 bases and J 7 bases, leaving 6 bases between the germline ends. The CDR3 is 12 amino acids. CDR3 region: CATSREGGEAFF. In DNA, the CDR3 is TGTGCCACCAGCAGAGAAGGCGGTGAAGCTTTCTTT. The complete variable domain, with remaining parts taken from reference TRBV15 and TRBJ1-1, reads DAMVIQNPRYQVTQFGKPVTLSCSQTLNHNVMYWYQQKSSQAPKLLFHYYDKDFNNEADTPDNFQSRRPNTSFCFLDIRSPGLGDTAMYLCATSREGGEAFFGQGTRLTVV.

The sample holds a few counts of this clone. The J gene is TRBJ1-4, the V gene TRBV7-9; no clear D gene. Germline V CDR1 and CDR2: SEHNR, FQNEAQ (reference sequence). Trimming took off 1 base at V and 5 bases at J, with 8 bases between the two ends. The CDR3 loop spans 14 amino acids. The CDR3 loop is CASSLGELNEKLFF. Here the CDR3 DNA reads TGTGCCAGCAGCTTAGGAGAGTTAAATGAAAAACTGTTTTTT.

V and J are TRBV28 and TRBJ1-5; D unclear. The V gene's germline CDR1 is MDHEN and CDR2 SYDVKM. CDR3 length: 14 residues. Trimming cost V 2 bases and J 6 bases, with 11 bases left between them. The chain's CDR3 is CASSLRSRVQPQHF. CDR3 DNA sequence: TGTGCCAGCAGTTTAAGGTCCCGGGTTCAGCCCCAGCATTTT. The complete variable domain, with remaining parts taken from reference TRBV28 and TRBJ1-5, reads DVKVTQSSRYLVKRTGEKVFLECVQDMDHENMFWYRQDPGLGLRLIYFSYDVKMKEKGDIPEGYSVSREKKERFSLILESASTNQTSMYLCASSLRSRVQPQHFGDGTRLSIL.

This clone appeared a single time. V is TRBV6-2 or TRBV6-3 and J is TRBJ1-2, with 7 bases lining up with TRBD1. Germline-derived CDR1 and CDR2 are MNHEY and SVGEGT. V dropped 5 bases and J dropped 8; count of bases not matched to a gene: 5. The CDR3 runs to 12 residues. The CDR3 spells CASSPTGWGYTF. DNA for the CDR3: TGTGCCAGCAGTCCGACAGGGTGGGGCTACACCTTC.

V gene TRBV5-6 combines with J gene TRBJ2-5; 8 bases are a match to TRBD1. J was trimmed by 5 bases and V by 1 base; bases with no gene match: 7. This CDR3 comprises 15 residues. Germline assignment: CDR1 SGHDT and CDR2 YYEEEE. The CDR3 nucleotides read TGTGCCAGCAGCTTGTACAGGGGGACTCGGGAGACCCAGTACTTC. Translating gives CASSLYRGTRETQYF.

The chain joins TRBV28 to TRBJ1-1; no clear D gene. V shed 5 bases and J shed 4 bases, with 17 bases lying between them. Germline V gives CDR1 MDHEN, CDR2 SYDVKM. The CDR3 has 15 amino acids. CDR3 bases: TGTGCCAGCAGTCCACCAAGCAGGATGCTCACTGAAGCTTTCTTT. Its protein product is CASSPPSRMLTEAFF.

This clone was detected only once. The J gene is TRBJ1-1, the V gene TRBV2; D perhaps matches TRBD1 (6 bases). This CDR3 has 13 residues. Germline CDR1 reads SNHLY; CDR2 reads FYNNEI. V lost 5 bases and J lost 3, with 10 bases in between. The CDR3 DNA is TGTGCCAGCAGTCTACAGGGAGACACTGAAGCTTTCTTT. Translated: CASSLQGDTEAFF.

The J gene is TRBJ1-1, the V gene TRBV6-5, with D maybe TRBD1 (6 bases). The length of the CDR3 is 14 residues. V lost 4 bases and J lost 1, with 10 bases in between. Germline V gene lookup returns CDR1 MNHEY and CDR2 SVGAGI. For the CDR3, the DNA is TGTGCCAGCAGTTCCGGGACACCGAACACTGAAGCTTTCTTT. It specifies CASSSGTPNTEAFF.

This clone has only one observation. The J gene is TRBJ2-4, the V gene TRBV7-2; TRBD1 agrees at 10 bases. The J segment lost 5 bases and the V segment lost 1 base, leaving 2 bases of the junction unmatched. The CDR3 sequence is 15 residues long. Germline V gene lookup returns CDR1 SGHTA and CDR2 FQGNSA. CDR3 in DNA: TGTGCCAGCAGCTTAGGGGGACAGGGGCAAAACATTCAGTACTTC. Translation gives CASSLGGQGQNIQYF.

The chain employs TRBV28 and TRBJ1-1; maybe TRBD1 (6 bases). The CDR3 extends over 13 amino acids. Germline V CDR1 and CDR2: MDHEN, SYDVKM. Trimming cost V 3 bases and J 4 bases, with 9 bases left between them. CDR3 sequence (DNA): TGTGCCAGCAGTTTTTCCAGGGGCACTGAAGCTTTCTTT. It translates to CASSFSRGTEAFF.

The chain carries TRBV5-1 and TRBJ2-6; the match to TRBD1 covers 9 bases. The germline V gene has CDR1 SGHRS and CDR2 YFSETQ. Losses at the gene ends were 4 bases for V and 2 bases for J; bases not matched to a gene: 4. The CDR3 has 16 amino acids. The CDR3 bases are TGCGCCAGCAGCGTAACAGGGGGCGCTGGGGCCAACGTCCTGACTTTC. Its translation: CASSVTGGAGANVLTF.